The rows below give T cell receptor beta chains drawn from one sample of a study of blood T cell repertoires in COVID-19. Some clones are missing from TCRdb's copy, which holds only in-frame ones; the method was immunoSEQ multiplex PCR. The sample lists around 72,000 clones, 83% occurring once. Sequencing was performed on peripheral blood. These receptors all come from a woman older than 75 with acute or convalescent COVID-19. Both conserved end residues are part of each CDR3. The D gene is left open where the match is weak. Not every row has a clone size; where given, it reads once, few, many or a size class.

j_call clone_size d_call v_call cdr3_aa cdr3_nt
TRBJ2-7 - - TRBV5-1 CASSLAPSGAGEQYF TGCGCCAGCAGCTTGGCCCCCTCAGGGGCTGGCGAGCAGTACTTC
TRBJ1-5 - TRBD1 TRBV7-2 CASSPGTGAPTEHF TGTGCCAGCAGCCCCGGGACAGGGGCCCCGACAGAGCATTTT
TRBJ2-2 - - TRBV18 CASSTRQENTGELFF TGTGCCAGCTCAACCCGACAGGAGAACACCGGGGAGCTGTTTTTT
TRBJ2-7 - TRBD2 TRBV7-6 CASSLGGAGVGEQYF TGTGCCAGCAGCTTAGGAGGAGCGGGAGTGGGCGAGCAGTACTTC
TRBJ2-1 - - TRBV28 CASSRTDNEQFF TGTGCCAGCAGCCGAACGGACAATGAGCAGTTCTTC
TRBJ1-2 once TRBD1 TRBV19 CASTGDRAFGYTF TGTGCCAGTACCGGCGACAGGGCGTTTGGCTACACCTTC
TRBJ2-3 - TRBD2 TRBV19 CASSALAGGGDTQYF TGTGCCAGTAGTGCCTTAGCGGGAGGTGGAGATACGCAGTATTTT
TRBJ2-5 - - TRBV9 CASSVEGSETQYF TGTGCCAGCAGCGTGGAGGGATCAGAGACCCAGTACTTC
TRBJ2-7 - TRBD2 TRBV11-2 CASSTHPGLAGGSYEQYF TGTGCCAGCAGCACCCATCCGGGACTAGCGGGGGGCTCCTACGAGCAGTACTTC
TRBJ2-7 - TRBD1 TRBV30 CAWSPGQGLGQYF TGTGCCTGGAGCCCGGGACAGGGCTTAGGGCAGTACTTC